This entry features one T cell receptor (beta chain) sequence. Its cognate antigen has yet to be identified. Base-call qualities are not available, and no considerably larger clone is one nucleotide away. Receptor libraries were prepared by 5' RACE. Instrument on record: Illumina HiSeq 2500. The second PCR ran for roughly 7 to 12 cycles and used a J-beta primer mix along with a sample-barcoded 5' primer. Each TCR beta cDNA molecule received a unique molecular identifier from a template-switch 5' adaptor carrying 12 random nucleotides. Each sample yielded at least 2.5 million CDR3-containing paired-end reads. All of the RNA was converted into first-strand cDNA using the Mint cDNA synthesis kit, with a TRBC-specific oligonucleotide serving as the primer. Following uracil-DNA glycosylase treatment, all cDNA underwent a first 18-cycle PCR with the universal primers M1SS and BC2_uni_R. The study's processing was this. Normalization of each sample was performed by random selection of 1 million high-quality reads, each carrying a distinct molecular identifier. Instead of being binned into consensus sequences, reads with shared molecular identifiers were discarded. MiTCR, set to a Q25 quality threshold and the strictest error-elimination algorithm, was used for CDR3 identification, clonotype clustering and error correction. A nonparametric unseen species model with Euler transformation was used to estimate a lower bound on total TCR beta diversity. Using fastp trimming at Q25 and MiXCR clonotype assembly, TCRdb reanalyzed the public sequencing data and kept in-frame beta chains. Rows with a matching CDR3 protein are joined into one entry that keeps the most common DNA and genes. Here the V and J calls rest on TCRdb's processing, not on the authors' analysis. The sample table contains hundreds of thousands of distinct CDR3 sequences; only one count was recorded for about 30% of them. The top ten constitute approximately 14% of the sample.

The CDR3 goes from the cysteine to the phenylalanine over 16 residues. The read is trimmed to its CDR3 DNA, 48 bases read in frame from base 1. Based on the germline V gene, the CDR1 and CDR2 sequences are SGHTA and FQGNSA. The germline V and J ends show losses of 5 bases and 4 bases respectively, and no gene match explains 14 bases of the junction. These data are taken from a study of blood T cells in healthy people across ages (dated by TCRdb to 2013 to 2016). Regarding the research as a whole: Template switching captured roughly one uniquely barcoded TCR beta cDNA molecule per two T cells in model experiments. Age-related changes in TCR beta repertoire diversity were measured in the study by deep sequencing normalized with unique cDNA molecular identifiers. Four age groups were formed from the donors: young (average approximately 15 years), middle-aged (just under 40), aged (around 62) and long-lived (roughly 88). Donors of different ages were randomly distributed across sequencing lanes to avoid experimental bias. Using the same blood draw, the study looked at two additional independent replicas of 1 million unique cDNA reads for two donors, one aged 18 to 30 and the other aged 80 or older. The investigation overall reported the following: Bulk unsorted PBMC profiling prevented conclusive comparison of naive and antigen-experienced compartments. As age increased, observed TCR beta diversity per million T cells dropped in a roughly linear way, and a significant reduction was already evident by age approximately 40. Donor CMV infection status was unknown, potentially confounding age-related changes in expanded clonotypes. Observed TCR beta diversity correlated strongly with the percentage of naive T cells measured by flow cytometry. Compared with the aged group, more naive CD4+ T cells, fewer expanded clones and increased TCR diversity were shown by the long-lived group, suggesting age selection. Total diversity estimates from one million sequenced T cells were considered lower bounds and underestimates.

The roughly 37 donors, aged roughly 6 to 90 years, were systemically healthy Caucasian individuals from Russia. Roughly 10 milliliters of peripheral blood were collected from each donor into EDTA-treated Vacutainer tubes. PBMCs were isolated by Ficoll-Paque density-gradient centrifugation, with at least 6 million obtained per sample. Total RNA was extracted from PBMCs with Trizol reagent, with at least 5.5 micrograms obtained per sample. For every donor, flow cytometry on a PBMC aliquot measured the percentage of naive CD45RAhigh/CD27high T cells. The chain is encoded by TRBV7-2 joined to TRBJ2-7; 7 of the junction bases match TRBD1. Source material: blood. This sequence originates from a woman at least 80 years old in good health. The DNA is as follows: TGTGCCAGCAGCCTTGACTATGGGCAGGGGGTTTACGAGCAGTACTTC. The encoded protein is CASSLDYGQGVYEQYF.